One TCR beta chain is described in this entry. Antigen: not known. Second-dose recipients at about 4 or about 12 weeks were treated as one pooled group. This sample was taken from a study of T cell responses to AZD1222 COVID-19 vaccine. Only in-frame clones appear in the TCRdb table, and some are missing; sequencing was by immunoSEQ multiplex PCR. The sample contains under 130,000 clones, approximately 92% of which appear only once. Germline assignment: CDR1 MNHEY and CDR2 SMNVEV (reference sequence). The ends were cut back, 11 bases at V and 0 bases at J, with 23 bases in the middle. This CDR3 region has 17 residues. Overall study findings and caveats: Nearly half of unique spike-specific TCRs reportedly avoided B.1.351 and B.1.1.7 mutated regions. The donor group comprised mostly white British people and more females; the analysis possibly underestimated clonal diversity. Just six people given AZD1222 tested seropositive at baseline.

The rearrangement links TRBV27 to TRBJ2-1; perhaps TRBD2 as D (5 bases). This clonotype was sampled from an adult who received the AZD1222 COVID-19 vaccine. The sequenced sample was peripheral blood, obtained 28 days after the second AZD1222 dose. CDR3 DNA sequence: TGTGCCCAAAACCGTACGGACTCTTATAACTCCTACAATGAGCAGTTCTTC. Translation gives CAQNRTDSYNSYNEQFF.